The 14 T cell receptor beta chains given below trace back to one sample, sequenced in a study of T-cell memory formation after mild COVID-19. TCRdb passed the 5' RACE reads through MiXCR, listing each CDR3 protein once. The sample has about 470,000 distinct CDR3 sequences, about 23% seen once; the top ten hold 12%. Sequenced material: PBMCs or a T cell subset sorted from them (not recorded which). The source is an adult woman who had mild COVID-19 (a few samples of this study predate the infection). Cell type and time point are not known.

This chain uses TRBV14 with TRBJ2-7, with a possible D match to TRBD1 (6 bases). CDR3 length equals 16 residues. The germline CDR1 and CDR2 sequences are SGHDN and FVKESK. V was trimmed by 0 bases and J by 4 bases, leaving 16 bases between them. CDR3 region: CASSQDWTESLYEQYF. CDR3 nucleotides: TGTGCCAGCAGCCAAGATTGGACAGAGTCGCTTTACGAGCAGTACTTC. Drawing the rest from reference TRBV14 and TRBJ2-7, the complete variable domain is EAGVTQFPSHSVIEKGQTVTLRCDPISGHDNLYWYRRVMGKEIKFLLHFVKESKQDESGMPNNRFLAERTGGTYSTLKVQPAELEDSGVYFCASSQDWTESLYEQYFGPGTRLTVT.

This clonotype occurred many times. The rearrangement uses TRBV18 and TRBJ2-7; TRBD1 or TRBD2 may be the D gene (5 bases each). Germline loops: CDR1 KGHSH, CDR2 LQKENI. The CDR3 contains 16 residues. V dropped 3 bases and J dropped 6 bases, with 21 bases sitting between them. For the CDR3, the DNA is TGTGCCAGCTCACCCTTTCTTGGACAATCCGGAGGCGAGCAGTACTTC. This codes for CASSPFLGQSGGEQYF.

The rearrangement uses TRBV25-1 and TRBJ2-7; D ambiguous. CDR1 is MGHDK and CDR2 is SYGVNS in the germline V gene. The CDR3 extends over 10 amino acids. Trimming removed 6 bases from V and 5 bases from J, with 5 bases in between. The CDR3 region is CASRSDEQYF. CDR3 DNA sequence: TGTGCCAGCAGATCAGACGAGCAGTACTTC.

The V gene is TRBV7-2, the J gene TRBJ2-1, with 12 bases identical to TRBD2. V shed 5 bases, J shed 12 bases, and the junction held 2 bases outside the gene matches. The CDR3 is 12 amino acids. Germline V CDR1 and CDR2: SGHTA, FQGNSA. CDR3 sequence reads: CASSPTSGRQFF. The CDR3 DNA reads as TGTGCCAGCAGCCCGACTAGCGGGAGGCAGTTCTTC.

This clonotype was detected only a few times. The chain joins TRBV6-5 to TRBJ2-7; D gene ambiguous. CDR1 is MNHEY and CDR2 is SVGAGI in the germline V gene. Trimming left V 8 bases short and J 0 bases short, with 14 bases between. This CDR3 has 14 residues. In DNA form, the CDR3 reads TGTGCCAGCCGCCCTCAGCTCCTCTCCTACGAGCAGTACTTC. Translated, it gives CASRPQLLSYEQYF.

This clonotype has a single count. The genes are TRBV6-4 and TRBJ2-1; TRBD2 aligns across 8 bases. Germline CDR1 MRHNA, CDR2 SNTAGT. The J segment lost 7 bases and the V segment lost 0 bases, leaving 5 bases of the junction unmatched. CDR3 length: 15 amino acids. CDR3 DNA sequence: TGTGCCAGCAGTGACTCAAGCGGGAGCGTTAATGAGCAGTTCTTC. It specifies CASSDSSGSVNEQFF.

J is TRBJ1-1 and V is TRBV20-1; D is uncertain. V was shortened by 5 bases and J by 4 bases, with 17 bases between the two germline ends. The CDR3 contains 14 residues. The germline V gene encodes CDR1 DFQATT and CDR2 SNEGSKA (reference sequence). The CDR3 region has the DNA TGCAGTGCTCTTGTCGGAAGGGCGGGCACTGAAGCTTTCTTT. Its translation is CSALVGRAGTEAFF.

The chain has TRBV4-1 and TRBJ1-2, with D hard to call. Trimming shortened V by 1 base and J by 2 bases, and 11 bases separated the two germline ends. CDR3 length: 15 residues. CDR1 is MGHRA and CDR2 is YSYEKL in the germline V gene. CDR3 loop: CASSQAMTANYGYTF. The CDR3 nucleotides are TGCGCCAGCAGCCAAGCAATGACCGCGAACTATGGCTACACCTTC.

In this sample, this clonotype turned up many times. The chain couples TRBV29-1 to TRBJ2-2, with D possibly being TRBD1 (6 bases). CDR1 is SQVTM, CDR2 ANQGSEA, per germline. The CDR3 is made up of 13 amino acids. Trimming left V 6 bases short and J 1 base short, with 9 bases between. Written as DNA, the CDR3 is TGCAGCGTGAGGGGACAGAACACCGGGGAGCTGTTTTTT. Protein sequence: CSVRGQNTGELFF.

This clonotype turned up a few times. The genes are TRBV7-3 and TRBJ2-7, with D tentatively TRBD1 (5 bases). The length of the CDR3 is 15 residues. Between the trimmed V and J ends, which lost 5 bases and 2 bases, there was a span of 16 bases. CDR1 is SGHTA and CDR2 is FQGTGA in the germline V gene. Written as DNA, the CDR3 is TGTGCCAGCAGCGTATCAACAGACAGAGCCTACGAGCAGTACTTC. Residues: CASSVSTDRAYEQYF.

This clonotype was detected only a few times. V and J are TRBV3-1 and TRBJ2-1; D may be TRBD1 (6 bases). Trimming shortened V by 4 bases and J by 8 bases, and 12 bases separated the two germline ends. The germline gives CDR1 LGHDT, CDR2 YNNKEL (reference sequence). There are 13 residues in the CDR3. The CDR3 DNA follows: TGTGCCAGCAGCCTCGCAGGGGCTGATGAGCAGTTCTTC. Translation: CASSLAGADEQFF.

This clonotype occurred a few times. The chain employs TRBV2 and TRBJ1-2, with TRBD1 identical over 7 bases. Germline V CDR1 and CDR2: SNHLY, FYNNEI. Trimming removed 5 bases from V and 7 bases from J; junction bases left unmatched: 7. CDR3 length: 13 residues. The CDR3 coding sequence is TGTGCCAGCAGTCAACAGGGGTACGGTGGCTACACCTTC. Translating it yields CASSQQGYGGYTF.

This clonotype was picked up a small number of times. This rearrangement joins TRBV27 to TRBJ2-7, with TRBD2 as a possible D gene (7 bases). The CDR3 length is 13 residues. V lost 6 bases and J 5 bases, leaving 14 bases between the germline ends. Per germline, CDR1 MNHEY and CDR2 SMNVEV (reference sequence). The CDR3 reads CASRPGGGHEQYF. In DNA, the CDR3 is TGTGCCAGCAGACCTGGGGGGGGGCACGAGCAGTACTTC.

The sample holds a few counts of this clonotype. The chain links TRBV7-9 to TRBJ2-5; TRBD1 agrees at 10 bases. The germline V gene encodes CDR1 SEHNR and CDR2 FQNEAQ (reference sequence). This CDR3 is 16 amino acids long. V was clipped by 5 bases and J by 4 bases; unmatched bases: 10. The CDR3 DNA sequence: TGTGCCAGCAGCGCAAGACAGGGGGCTATTGGAGAGACCCAGTACTTC. It yields the protein CASSARQGAIGETQYF.